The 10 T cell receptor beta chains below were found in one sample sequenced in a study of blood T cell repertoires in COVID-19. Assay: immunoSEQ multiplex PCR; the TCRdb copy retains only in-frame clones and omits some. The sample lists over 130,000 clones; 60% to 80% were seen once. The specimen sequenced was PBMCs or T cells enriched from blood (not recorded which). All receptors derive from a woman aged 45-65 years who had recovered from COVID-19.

CDR3 in amino acids: CAWSVYAMNTEAFF. CDR3 bases: TGTGCCTGGAGTGTATACGCTATGAACACTGAAGCTTTCTTT. The chain combines TRBV30 with TRBJ1-1; D is unresolved. V was trimmed by 0 bases and J by 0 bases, leaving 8 bases between them. CDR1 and CDR2 (germline): GTSNPN, SVGIG (reference sequence). The CDR3 has 14 residues.

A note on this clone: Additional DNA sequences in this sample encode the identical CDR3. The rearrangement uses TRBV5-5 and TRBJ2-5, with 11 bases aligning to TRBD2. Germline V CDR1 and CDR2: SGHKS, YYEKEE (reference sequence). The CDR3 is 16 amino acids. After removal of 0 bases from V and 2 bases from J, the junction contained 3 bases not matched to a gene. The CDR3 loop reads CASSLALAGGQETQYF. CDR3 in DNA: TGTGCCAGCAGCTTGGCGCTAGCGGGGGGACAAGAGACCCAGTACTTC. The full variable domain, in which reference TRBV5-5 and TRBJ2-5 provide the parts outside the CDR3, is DAGVTQSPTHLIKTRGQQVTLRCSPISGHKSVSWYQQVLGQGPQFIFQYYEKEERGRGNFPDRFSARQFPNYSSELNVNALLLGDSALYLCASSLALAGGQETQYFGPGTRLLVL.

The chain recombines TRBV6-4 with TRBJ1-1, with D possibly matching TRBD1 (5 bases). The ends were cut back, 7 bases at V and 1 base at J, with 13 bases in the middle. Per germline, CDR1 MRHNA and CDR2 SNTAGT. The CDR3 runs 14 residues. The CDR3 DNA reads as TGTGCCAGCAAACAGGCAGGCCAGAACACTGAAGCTTTCTTT. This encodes CASKQAGQNTEAFF.

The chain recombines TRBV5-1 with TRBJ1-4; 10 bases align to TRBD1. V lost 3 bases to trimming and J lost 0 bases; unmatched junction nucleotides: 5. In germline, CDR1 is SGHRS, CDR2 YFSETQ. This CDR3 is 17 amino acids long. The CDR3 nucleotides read TGCGCCAGCAGCTGGGGACAGGGGACTTCAACTAATGAAAAACTGTTTTTT. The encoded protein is CASSWGQGTSTNEKLFF.

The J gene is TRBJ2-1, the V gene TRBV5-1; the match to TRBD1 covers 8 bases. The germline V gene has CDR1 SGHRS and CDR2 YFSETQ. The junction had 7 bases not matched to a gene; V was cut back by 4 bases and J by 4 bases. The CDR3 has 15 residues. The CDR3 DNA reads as TGCGCCAGCAGCGGTGGCAGGGGGCCGTACAATGAGCAGTTCTTC. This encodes CASSGGRGPYNEQFF.

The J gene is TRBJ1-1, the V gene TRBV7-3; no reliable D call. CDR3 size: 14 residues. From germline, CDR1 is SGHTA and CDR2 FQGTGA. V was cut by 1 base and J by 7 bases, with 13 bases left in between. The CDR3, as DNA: TGTGCCAGCAGCTTAAATTCGGGGATTGATGAAGCTTTCTTT. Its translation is CASSLNSGIDEAFF.

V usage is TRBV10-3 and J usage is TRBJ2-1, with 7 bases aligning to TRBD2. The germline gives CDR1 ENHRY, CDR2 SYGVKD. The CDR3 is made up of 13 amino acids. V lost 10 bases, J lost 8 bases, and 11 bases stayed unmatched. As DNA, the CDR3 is TGTGCCAACCGACTAGCCCCTAGGGATGAGCAGTTCTTC. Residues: CANRLAPRDEQFF.

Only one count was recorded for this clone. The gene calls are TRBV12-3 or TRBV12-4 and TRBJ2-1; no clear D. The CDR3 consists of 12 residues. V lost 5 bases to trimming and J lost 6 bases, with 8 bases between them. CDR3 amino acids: CASSTLGNEQFF. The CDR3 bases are TGTGCCAGCAGTACCCTCGGCAATGAGCAGTTCTTC.

This CDR3 reads CASSHGLAGTTDTQYF. CDR3 nucleotides: TGCGCCAGCAGCCACGGACTAGCGGGTACCACAGATACGCAGTATTTT. The genes are TRBV5-1 and TRBJ2-3; the match to TRBD2 covers 11 bases. V shed 4 bases and J 2 bases; nucleotides not matched to a gene: 6. Germline assignment: CDR1 SGHRS and CDR2 YFSETQ. The CDR3 is made up of 16 amino acids.

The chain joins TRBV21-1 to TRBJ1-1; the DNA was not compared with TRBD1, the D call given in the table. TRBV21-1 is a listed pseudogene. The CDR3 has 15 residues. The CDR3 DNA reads TGTGCCAGCAGCACCCACCTGGGCCGCCCAACTGAAGCTTTCTTT. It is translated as CASSTHLGRPTEAFF.